What follows are 2 T cell receptor beta chains derived from one specimen sequenced in a study of blood T cell repertoires in COVID-19. TCRdb's table, derived via immunoSEQ multiplex PCR, lists solely in-frame clones and lacks some. Of tens of thousands of clones in the sample, roughly 90% were seen once. Sequencing input: peripheral blood. Receptor source: a woman aged 45-65 years with active or convalescent COVID-19.

CDR3 bases: TGTGCCAGCAGTTTATGGGGGCTAAACACTGAAGCTTTCTTT. Translation gives CASSLWGLNTEAFF. The chain couples TRBV27 to TRBJ1-1; D may be TRBD1 (6 bases). The germline gives CDR1 MNHEY, CDR2 SMNVEV (reference sequence). Trimming left V 1 base short and J 2 bases short, with 8 bases between. The CDR3 length is 14 residues.

This clone was detected a few times. The gene calls are TRBV4-3 and TRBJ2-7, with D perhaps TRBD2 (5 bases). Germline-derived CDR1 and CDR2 are LGHNA and YSLEER. The CDR3 extends over 16 amino acids. With 1 base removed from V and 0 bases from J, the gap between germline ends came to 13 bases. In DNA form, the CDR3 reads TGCGCCAGCAGCCAAGGCTCTCTACGGGGCTCCTACGAGCAGTACTTC. This encodes CASSQGSLRGSYEQYF.